The 31 T cell receptor beta chains below all came from one sample that was sequenced in a study of PD-1 blockade in classical Hodgkin lymphoma. Patients all relapsed after autologous stem cell transplantation, and there was variation in brentuximab vedotin exposure. Using immunoSEQ multiplex PCR, the repertoire was profiled, and TCRdb retains in-frame clones only, with some absent. This table has 75,000 to 100,000 clones, about four fifths appearing once. Sequenced material: peripheral blood mononuclear cells (PBMCs), taken before the second cycle of nivolumab. The source is a human donor with classical Hodgkin lymphoma.

This sequence joins TRBV28 and TRBJ1-4; D ambiguous. V was clipped by 5 bases and J by 3 bases, with 10 bases between them. Germline V gene sequence: CDR1 MDHEN, CDR2 SYDVKM. CDR3 length equals 14 residues. CDR3 in DNA: TGTGCCAGCAGTAGGATTCCCGCTAATGAAAAACTGTTTTTT. Its translation: CASSRIPANEKLFF.

This chain uses TRBV7-9 with TRBJ2-5; tentative D call: TRBD1 (5 bases). Trimming removed 2 bases from V and 5 bases from J, with 12 bases in between. The germline V gene encodes CDR1 SEHNR and CDR2 FQNEAQ (reference sequence). The CDR3 contains 14 residues. The CDR3 coding sequence is TGTGCCAGCAGCTTAAGTGTGGGGCTGGAGACCCAGTACTTC. Its protein is CASSLSVGLETQYF.

The gene calls are TRBV28 and TRBJ2-5, with D possibly being TRBD2 (6 bases). Germline loops: CDR1 MDHEN, CDR2 SYDVKM. V was trimmed by 5 bases and J by 3 bases, leaving 16 bases between them. This CDR3 spans 15 amino acids. The CDR3 spells CASSPPGGLEETQYF. The DNA of the CDR3 is TGTGCCAGCAGTCCTCCCGGAGGGTTGGAAGAGACCCAGTACTTC.

The CDR3 loop is CATSGYGQANNEQFF. The CDR3, as DNA: TGTGCCACCAGCGGGTACGGACAGGCCAACAATGAGCAGTTCTTC. The chain couples TRBV15 to TRBJ2-1; 7 bases are a match to TRBD1. The CDR3 length is 15 residues. The V gene end was trimmed by 5 bases and the J gene end by 5 bases; junction bases not matched to a gene: 9. The germline V gene encodes CDR1 LNHNV and CDR2 YYDKDF (reference sequence).

The gene calls are TRBV19 and TRBJ2-7; 14 positions match TRBD2. Per germline, CDR1 LNHDA and CDR2 SQIVND (reference sequence). V was clipped by 3 bases and J by 7 bases; unmatched bases: 17. The CDR3 is made up of 19 amino acids. CDR3 nucleotides: TGTGCCAGTAGTATCCCCCCTCGACTAGCGGGAGGGCCAAAGGGAGAGCAGTACTTC. This sequence encodes CASSIPPRLAGGPKGEQYF.

The gene calls are TRBV5-1 and TRBJ1-2; D is undetermined. CDR1 and CDR2 (germline): SGHRS, YFSETQ. V lost 3 bases to trimming and J lost 8 bases, with 20 bases between them. The CDR3 is 15 residues long. In nucleotides, the CDR3 is TGCGCCAGCAGCTCCAACGCTCTAAATCTCCGGGGCTACACCTTC. Translation gives CASSSNALNLRGYTF.

The chain carries TRBV9 and TRBJ1-5; maybe TRBD1 (6 bases). CDR1 is SGDLS and CDR2 is YYNGEE in the germline V gene. With 4 bases removed from V and 0 bases from J, the gap between germline ends came to 17 bases. This CDR3 contains 17 residues. The CDR3 region has the DNA TGTGCCAGCAGCCTAGGGGGGACTAAGGGTAGCAATCAGCCCCAGCATTTT. It encodes CASSLGGTKGSNQPQHF. The complete variable domain, with remaining parts taken from reference TRBV9 and TRBJ1-5, reads DSGVTQTPKHLITATGQRVTLRCSPRSGDLSVYWYQQSLDQGLQFLIQYYNGEERAKGNILERFSAQQFPDLHSELNLSSLELGDSALYFCASSLGGTKGSNQPQHFGDGTRLSIL.

This clone was detected once. V gene TRBV5-1 combines with J gene TRBJ2-5, with 12 bases matching TRBD2. Per germline, CDR1 SGHRS and CDR2 YFSETQ. Trimming removed 0 bases from V and 1 base from J; junction bases left unmatched: 1. The length of the CDR3 is 16 residues. The CDR3 nucleotides read TGCGCCAGCAGCTTGGGACTAGCGGGGGCCCAAGAGACCCAGTACTTC. Translation: CASSLGLAGAQETQYF.

This rearrangement joins TRBV7-2 to TRBJ1-4, with D maybe TRBD1 (5 bases). The CDR3 is 16 amino acids. Germline CDR1 SGHTA, CDR2 FQGNSA. The V and J ends lost 1 base and 0 bases respectively, with 9 bases between them. The CDR3 region has the DNA TGTGCCAGCAGCTTAGTTGGGGGGGCAACTAATGAAAAACTGTTTTTT. Amino acid sequence: CASSLVGGATNEKLFF.

This clone was detected only once. CDR3 nucleotide sequence: TGCGCCAGCAGCTTGGCGGACAGCATGAACACTGAAGCTTTCTTT. Protein: CASSLADSMNTEAFF. J is TRBJ1-1 and V is TRBV5-1; D perhaps matches TRBD1 (6 bases). The CDR3 runs to 15 residues. Trimming cost V 0 bases and J 0 bases, with 9 bases left between them. Germline CDR1 and CDR2: SGHRS and YFSETQ.

V and J are TRBV10-2 and TRBJ2-1; D gene unclear. Deletions cut 2 bases from V and 7 bases from J, with 6 bases between. This CDR3 has 12 residues. The germline gives CDR1 WSHSY, CDR2 SAAADI. In DNA, the CDR3 is TGCGCCAGCAGTGAGGGCTGGAATGAGCAGTTCTTC. Its protein product is CASSEGWNEQFF.

The chain is built from TRBV9 and TRBJ2-1; 11 positions agree with TRBD1. Germline lookup yields CDR1 SGDLS and CDR2 YYNGEE. The CDR3 totals 19 residues. J was trimmed by 2 bases and V by 3 bases; bases with no gene match: 13. The CDR3 here is CASSAGTGGWTGAYNEQFF. The DNA of the CDR3 is TGTGCCAGCAGCGCCGGGACAGGGGGGTGGACGGGAGCCTACAATGAGCAGTTCTTC.

The rearrangement joins TRBV27 to TRBJ1-1; D possibly corresponds to TRBD1 (5 bases). The V and J ends lost 6 bases and 8 bases respectively, with 25 bases between them. Germline V gives CDR1 MNHEY, CDR2 SMNVEV (reference sequence). The CDR3 loop spans 16 amino acids. The CDR3 is CASSLGGGILNREAFF. CDR3 sequence (DNA): TGTGCCAGCAGCCTAGGTGGGGGGATCCTGAACAGGGAAGCTTTCTTT.

V and J are TRBV7-9 and TRBJ2-3; 11 positions agree with TRBD2. Germline-derived CDR1 and CDR2 are SEHNR and FQNEAQ (reference sequence). The CDR3 runs to 15 residues. V lost 5 bases and J lost 1; bases outside the gene matches: 2. CDR3 DNA: TGTGCCAGCAGCCTGGGACTAGCGGGCACAGATACGCAGTATTTT. The encoded protein is CASSLGLAGTDTQYF.

The chain links TRBV7-2 to TRBJ1-2, with 9 nucleotides matching TRBD1. V was clipped by 5 bases and J by 6 bases; unmatched bases: 16. The CDR3 has 17 residues. Germline CDR1 is SGHTA and CDR2 is FQGNSA. The CDR3: CASSRRDRVDLDDGYTF. The CDR3, as DNA: TGTGCCAGCAGCCGAAGGGACAGGGTAGATTTGGATGATGGCTACACCTTC.

This chain connects TRBV15 to TRBJ2-5, with 13 nucleotides matching TRBD2. Germline V CDR1 and CDR2: LNHNV, YYDKDF (reference sequence). Losses at the gene ends were 8 bases for V and 3 bases for J; bases not matched to a gene: 9. The CDR3 has 16 residues. Here the CDR3 DNA reads TGTGCCACCCGCGGGACTAGCGGGGCTTGGAAAGAGACCCAGTACTTC. Protein: CATRGTSGAWKETQYF. The full variable domain, its missing parts supplied by reference TRBV15 and TRBJ2-5, is DAMVIQNPRYQVTQFGKPVTLSCSQTLNHNVMYWYQQKSSQAPKLLFHYYDKDFNNEADTPDNFQSRRPNTSFCFLDIRSPGLGDTAMYLCATRGTSGAWKETQYFGPGTRLLVL.

The chain carries TRBV5-1 and TRBJ1-1; no clear D gene. CDR3 length equals 12 residues. V was cut by 0 bases and J by 7 bases, with 7 bases left in between. Germline CDR1 and CDR2: SGHRS and YFSETQ. CDR3 DNA sequence: TGCGCCAGCAGCTTGGCGGGGAGTGAAGCTTTCTTT. The encoded protein is CASSLAGSEAFF.

The gene calls are TRBV19 and TRBJ2-5; possible D gene TRBD2, 7 bases. Looked up from germline, CDR1 is LNHDA and CDR2 is SQIVND (reference sequence). Trimming took 6 bases from V and 2 from J, leaving 13 bases between them. The CDR3 extends over 14 amino acids. CDR3 DNA: TGTGCCAGTAGCCTAGAGGGGGGGCAAGAGACCCAGTACTTC. It yields the protein CASSLEGGQETQYF.

The V call is TRBV27, the J call TRBJ2-2, with TRBD2 matching over 7 bases. The germline V gene encodes CDR1 MNHEY and CDR2 SMNVEV (reference sequence). The CDR3 contains 14 residues. Germline trimming cut 6 bases from V and 5 bases from J; bases unmatched to any gene: 6. DNA for the CDR3: TGTGCCAGCAGGCCGGGACTATCTACCGGGGAGCTGTTTTTT. Translating it yields CASRPGLSTGELFF.

In its sample, this clone was seen once. The chain recombines TRBV11-2 with TRBJ2-6; unclear D gene. The CDR3 sequence is 16 residues long. Germline V gene sequence: CDR1 SGHAT, CDR2 FQNNGV. Deletions cut 2 bases from V and 2 bases from J, with 10 bases between. The CDR3 region is CASSLWTDTGANVLTF. The CDR3 DNA sequence: TGTGCCAGCAGCTTATGGACCGATACTGGGGCCAACGTCCTGACTTTC.

The V and J genes are TRBV30 and TRBJ2-2, with D unresolved. V was trimmed by 3 bases and J by 6 bases, leaving 5 bases between them. The germline V gene encodes CDR1 GTSNPN and CDR2 SVGIG (reference sequence). The CDR3 is made up of 11 amino acids. The CDR3 nucleotides are TGTGCCTGGAGAGGGCCCGGGGAGCTGTTTTTT. It translates to CAWRGPGELFF.

J is TRBJ2-2 and V is TRBV10-2, with D unclear. Trimming removed 6 bases at V and 6 bases at J, with 8 bases between. This CDR3 region has 12 residues. Germline V gene sequence: CDR1 WSHSY, CDR2 SAAADI. The CDR3 DNA sequence: TGCGCCAGCAGGGACCCGCCCGGGGAGCTGTTTTTT. Protein: CASRDPPGELFF.

This clone was detected once. This sequence joins TRBV27 and TRBJ2-2; TRBD2 agrees at 7 bases. The germline CDR1 and CDR2 sequences are MNHEY and SMNVEV (reference sequence). This CDR3 is 16 amino acids long. The V segment lost 2 bases and the J segment 3 bases; nucleotides outside the gene matches: 6. This CDR3 reads CASSLGRGGDTGELFF. Here the CDR3 DNA reads TGTGCCAGCAGTTTAGGGCGGGGAGGGGACACCGGGGAGCTGTTTTTT.

The chain has TRBV28 and TRBJ2-2; a weak D match, TRBD2 (6 bases). This CDR3 is 14 amino acids long. V dropped 5 bases and J dropped 4 bases, with 11 bases sitting between them. CDR1 is MDHEN and CDR2 is SYDVKM in the germline V gene. The CDR3 nucleotides are TGTGCCAGCAGTCAGAGCGGGCTCACCGGGGAGCTGTTTTTT. Its protein is CASSQSGLTGELFF.

The chain employs TRBV11-2 and TRBJ2-3, with a possible D match to TRBD2 (6 bases). Trimming stripped 0 bases from V and 0 bases from J, with 13 bases between. In germline, CDR1 is SGHAT, CDR2 FQNNGV. The CDR3 contains 17 residues. In nucleotides, the CDR3 is TGTGCCAGCAGCTTAGATCCCCTTGGGGGGAGCACAGATACGCAGTATTTT. This translates into CASSLDPLGGSTDTQYF.

The J gene is TRBJ2-1, the V gene TRBV14; 7 positions agree with TRBD1. The CDR3 covers 13 residues. The germline CDR1 and CDR2 sequences are SGHDN and FVKESK. V gave up 2 bases and J gave up 14 bases; unmatched junction bases: 9. The CDR3 loop reads CASSQNPSGGKFF. DNA of the CDR3: TGTGCCAGCAGCCAAAACCCGTCAGGGGGAAAGTTCTTC.

This sequence joins TRBV29-1 and TRBJ1-4; 7 nucleotides agree with TRBD1. The trim removed 6 bases at V and 8 bases at J, leaving 9 bases unmatched. The CDR3 contains 13 residues. Germline V gene data show CDR1 as SQVTM and CDR2 as ANQGSEA. DNA for the CDR3: TGCAGCGTCCAGACAGGGACAACGGAAAAACTGTTTTTT. As protein: CSVQTGTTEKLFF.

In this sample, this clone turned up once. The J gene is TRBJ2-7, the V gene TRBV7-2, with D possibly TRBD1 on 5 matching bases. Germline assignment: CDR1 SGHTA and CDR2 FQGNSA. This CDR3 is 16 amino acids long. Trimming shortened V by 2 bases and J by 3 bases, and 17 bases separated the two germline ends. The CDR3 reads CASSLSIRAGYYEQYF. In DNA form, the CDR3 reads TGTGCCAGCAGCTTAAGTATCAGGGCAGGGTACTACGAGCAGTACTTC.

The chain has TRBV2 and TRBJ2-5; possibly TRBD2 for D (6 bases). The CDR3 is made up of 12 amino acids. Germline loops: CDR1 SNHLY, CDR2 FYNNEI. The V end was cut by 8 bases, the J end by 3 bases, with 10 bases between. The CDR3 here is CASGGTEETQYF. Written as DNA, the CDR3 is TGTGCCAGCGGGGGGACGGAAGAGACCCAGTACTTC.

V is TRBV2 and J is TRBJ1-1; D perhaps matches TRBD1 (5 bases). Germline CDR1 is SNHLY and CDR2 is FYNNEI. CDR3 length: 13 residues. With 4 bases removed from V and 8 bases from J, the gap between germline ends came to 14 bases. CDR3 nucleotide sequence: TGTGCCAGCAGTGCGGCGGTCGAGGGGGAAGCTTTCTTT. This translates into CASSAAVEGEAFF.

The chain links TRBV10-3 to TRBJ2-2, with D perhaps being TRBD1 or TRBD2 (5 bases each). Germline V lookup: CDR1 ENHRY, CDR2 SYGVKD. The CDR3 is made up of 15 amino acids. V lost 3 bases, J lost 2 bases, and 10 bases lay in between. CDR3 nucleotides: TGTGCCATCAGTGATCACGGGGCAAACACCGGGGAGCTGTTTTTT. It codes for CAISDHGANTGELFF.